There are many counts of the clone carrying this T cell receptor (beta chain). No antigen is known for it. The CDR3 end falls 3 residues outside the read, so it is completed with the germline J gene. Germline V lookup: CDR1 GTSNPN, CDR2 SVGIG (reference sequence). The CDR3 is 15 amino acids. Unmatched junction bases numbered 8, after V lost 5 bases and J lost 2 bases. CVID and control samples used equivalent genomic DNA input. Data came from immunoSEQ multiplex PCR; TCRdb stores just in-frame clones and leaves some out. The sample has approximately 29,000 clones, none seen only once. This entry is derived from a study of T cell clonality in common variable immunodeficiency. Study-wide points: Reportedly, TCR beta sequences from common variable immunodeficiency showed fewer deletions and N-nucleotide insertions. Fewer TCRbeta clones were shared among CVID subjects than controls.

Both groups were predominantly of Caucasian heritage. The chain has TRBV30 and TRBJ2-3; 9 positions match TRBD2. The specimen sequenced was peripheral blood mononuclear cells. The TCR comes from a human donor with common variable immunodeficiency. CDR3 bases read: TGTGCCTGGGCCCGAGGCGGGGGGGCCACAGATACG. Translated: CAWARGGGATDT. The CDR3 in full is CAWARGGGATDTQYF.